The 9 T cell receptor beta chains given below trace back to one sample, sequenced in a study of blood T cell repertoires in COVID-19. Sequencing was performed with immunoSEQ multiplex PCR; in TCRdb, only in-frame clones are kept and a portion is missing. The sample records 95,000 to 130,000 clones, around 78% being singletons. Specimen: peripheral blood. These receptors originate from a man aged 25-45 years with acute or convalescent COVID-19.

The rearrangement uses TRBV6-5 and TRBJ1-2, with a tentative D call TRBD1 (5 bases). This CDR3 comprises 14 residues. The germline V and J ends were trimmed by 2 bases and 3 bases, with 10 bases remaining between them. Germline loops: CDR1 MNHEY, CDR2 SVGAGI. In DNA, the CDR3 is TGTGCCAGCAGTTACGGTCAGGGCGACTATGGCTACACCTTC. Translation gives CASSYGQGDYGYTF.

CDR3 protein: CASSRTGGGNYGYTF. The CDR3, as DNA: TGTGCCAGCAGTCGAACTGGGGGGGGTAACTATGGCTACACCTTC. This chain links TRBV6-5 with TRBJ1-2, with D possibly matching TRBD1 (5 bases). CDR1 is MNHEY, CDR2 SVGAGI, per germline. The germline V and J ends were trimmed by 5 bases and 1 base, with 14 bases remaining between them. The CDR3 spans 15 residues.

V is TRBV18 and J is TRBJ2-7; possibly TRBD2 for D (7 bases). The length of the CDR3 is 12 residues. Germline V gene lookup returns CDR1 KGHSH and CDR2 LQKENI. The V end lost 6 bases, the J end lost 7 bases, and 13 bases lay between the germline ends. CDR3 amino acids: CASSPGGLEQYV. In DNA, the CDR3 is TGTGCCAGCTCGCCCGGGGGGCTGGAGCAGTACGTC.

The chain couples TRBV7-9 to TRBJ1-1; TRBD1 is a possible D gene (5 bases). Germline CDR1 and CDR2: SEHNR and FQNEAQ (reference sequence). The V end lost 5 bases, the J end lost 7 bases, and 14 bases lay between the germline ends. The CDR3 is 13 residues long. CDR3 in DNA: TGTGCCAGCAGCAATCAGGGTAGTCTTGAAGCTTTCTTT. Translated: CASSNQGSLEAFF.

V and J are TRBV5-4 and TRBJ2-7; 7 nucleotides agree with TRBD2. The germline V gene has CDR1 SGHNT and CDR2 YYREEE (reference sequence). This CDR3 spans 13 amino acids. Germline trimming cut 0 bases from V and 7 bases from J; bases unmatched to any gene: 4. CDR3 nucleotide sequence: TGTGCCAGCAGCTTGGGCGAGGGAGGGGAGCAGTACGTC. This translates into CASSLGEGGEQYV.

In its sample, this clone was seen a few times. The chain joins TRBV6-2 or TRBV6-3 to TRBJ2-5; D is uncertain. The V end lost 0 bases, the J end lost 4 bases, and 15 bases lay between the germline ends. CDR1 and CDR2 from the germline V gene are MNHEY and SVGEGT. The CDR3 extends over 16 amino acids. The CDR3 sequence: CASSYSTLTPSETQYF. The DNA of the CDR3 is TGTGCCAGCAGTTACTCGACACTCACCCCCTCAGAGACCCAGTACTTC.

The rearrangement joins TRBV6-5 to TRBJ2-5; 11 bases fit TRBD1. Trimming took 6 bases from V and 4 from J; bases not matched to a gene: 7. From germline, CDR1 is MNHEY and CDR2 SVGAGI. CDR3 length: 15 amino acids. CDR3: CASRAPGQGGETQYF. The CDR3 DNA reads TGTGCCAGCAGAGCTCCGGGACAGGGGGGAGAGACCCAGTACTTC.

Worth noting for this clone: At the DNA level, this CDR3 is encoded by other sequences in the same sample as well. This chain links TRBV7-3 with TRBJ2-1, with 11 nucleotides matching TRBD2. The CDR3 sequence is 16 residues long. From germline, CDR1 is SGHTA and CDR2 FQGTGA. The J segment lost 1 base and the V segment lost 5 bases, leaving 4 bases of the junction unmatched. The CDR3 nucleotides are TGTGCCAGCAGCCTTAGCGGGGGGGCTTCCTACAATGAGCAGTTCTTC. The encoded protein is CASSLSGGASYNEQFF.

V usage is TRBV7-9 and J usage is TRBJ1-1, with 7 bases aligning to TRBD1. The CDR3 has 17 amino acids. Germline trimming cut 6 bases from V and 1 base from J; bases unmatched to any gene: 14. The germline V gene encodes CDR1 SEHNR and CDR2 FQNEAQ (reference sequence). The CDR3 nucleotides read TGTGCCAGCAGTTCATCGGAGACAGGGCCCCAGAACACTGAAGCTTTCTTT. Its protein is CASSSSETGPQNTEAFF.